This T cell receptor (beta chain) came from a study of early T cells in non-severe SARS-CoV-2 infection. This clonotype occurred many times. V was clipped by 8 bases and J by 0 bases; unmatched bases: 12. This CDR3 comprises 19 residues. MiXCR, run by TCRdb on the 5' RACE reads, gives a single entry per CDR3 protein. Of 64,000 or so distinct CDR3 sequences detected, roughly 12% appear once; the ten largest clones hold about 1.3%. This material consisted of whole blood, taken at baseline. The chain joins TRBV12-3 or TRBV12-4 to TRBJ2-3; TRBD2 matches 15 bases. The TCR sequence derives from an adult who was a healthcare worker with PCR-confirmed SARS-CoV-2 infection or an uninfected control (not recorded which). The CDR3 DNA reads TGTGCCAGCGGCCTAACCGGGACTAGCGGGGGGAAAAGCACAGATACGCAGTATTTT. Protein: CASGLTGTSGGKSTDTQYF.